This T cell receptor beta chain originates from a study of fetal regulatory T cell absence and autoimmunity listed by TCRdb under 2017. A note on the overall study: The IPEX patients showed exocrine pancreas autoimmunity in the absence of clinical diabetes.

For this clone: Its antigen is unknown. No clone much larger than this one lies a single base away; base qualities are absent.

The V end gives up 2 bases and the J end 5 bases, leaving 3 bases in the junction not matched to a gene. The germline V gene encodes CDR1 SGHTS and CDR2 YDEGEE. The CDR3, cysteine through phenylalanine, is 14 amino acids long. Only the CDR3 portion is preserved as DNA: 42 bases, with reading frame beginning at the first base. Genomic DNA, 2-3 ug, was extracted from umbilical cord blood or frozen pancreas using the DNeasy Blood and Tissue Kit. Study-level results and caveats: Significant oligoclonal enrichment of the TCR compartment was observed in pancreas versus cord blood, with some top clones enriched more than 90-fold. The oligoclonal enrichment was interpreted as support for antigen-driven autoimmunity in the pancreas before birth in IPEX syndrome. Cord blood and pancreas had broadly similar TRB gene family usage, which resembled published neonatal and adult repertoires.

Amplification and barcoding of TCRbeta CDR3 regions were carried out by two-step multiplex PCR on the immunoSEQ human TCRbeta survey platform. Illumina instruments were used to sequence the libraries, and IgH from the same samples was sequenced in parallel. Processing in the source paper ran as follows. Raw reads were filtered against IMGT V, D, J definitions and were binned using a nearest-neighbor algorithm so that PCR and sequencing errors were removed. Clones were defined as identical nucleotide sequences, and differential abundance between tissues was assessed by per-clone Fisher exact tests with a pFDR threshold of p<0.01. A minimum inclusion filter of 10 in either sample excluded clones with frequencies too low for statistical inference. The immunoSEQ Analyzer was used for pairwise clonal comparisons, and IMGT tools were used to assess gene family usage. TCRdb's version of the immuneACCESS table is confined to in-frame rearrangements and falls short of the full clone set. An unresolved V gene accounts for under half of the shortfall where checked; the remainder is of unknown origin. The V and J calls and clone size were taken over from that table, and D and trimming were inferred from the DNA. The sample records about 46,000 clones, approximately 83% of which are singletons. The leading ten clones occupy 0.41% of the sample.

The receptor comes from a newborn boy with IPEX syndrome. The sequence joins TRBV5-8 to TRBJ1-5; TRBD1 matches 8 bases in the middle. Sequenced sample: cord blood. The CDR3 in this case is CASSFQGAHQPQHF. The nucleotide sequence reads TGTGCCAGCAGCTTCCAGGGGGCCCATCAGCCCCAGCATTTT.